The clone carrying this T cell receptor (beta chain) has only a few counts. The antigen remains undetermined. Quantitative 5'-RACE with molecular barcodes generated TCR beta libraries. TCRdb independently ran MiXCR on the 5' RACE reads; one entry per CDR3 protein. Seen here are roughly 700,000 distinct CDR3 sequences, 15% to 20% observed once, and the top ten hold roughly a fifth. The sample belongs to a study of CD8 T cells in ankylosing spondylitis. Study results and caveats: There was reportedly significant enrichment of clones that were disease-linked in matched ankylosing spondylitis synovial fluid. Disease-linked clones were found to be CD8+ and relatively rare in peripheral blood. A TCR beta motif of eight or nine highly homologous variants seemed to mark ankylosing spondylitis blood. Some of the motif variants had earlier been found in reactive arthritis patients' fluid and blood.

Germline CDR1 DFQATT, CDR2 SNEGSKA (reference sequence). The CDR3 covers 16 residues. V shed 5 bases and J 0 bases; nucleotides not matched to a gene: 10. The genes are TRBV20-1 and TRBJ2-1, with 7 bases matching TRBD2. The receptor was derived from a male donor with ankylosing spondylitis. Sequencing used blood, either unsorted or a sorted T cell fraction (not recorded which). The CDR3 nucleotides read TGCAGTGCTGAGGGACTACCGGGGCGCTCCTACAATGAGCAGTTCTTC. It translates to CSAEGLPGRSYNEQFF.